This T cell receptor beta chain appears in the sequencing data of a study of tumor and adjacent non-tumor tissue in lung cancer. Germline-derived CDR1 and CDR2 are MNHEY and SVGAGI. V shed 2 bases and J 11 bases; nucleotides not matched to a gene: 10. The CDR3 sequence is 15 residues long. For this clonotype: The antigen remains undetermined.

No cell sorting was done before RNA was extracted from the tissue. This non-tumor lung sample came from over 3 cm beyond the tumor edge. Whole-study findings and limits: Tumor repertoires had a smaller top 100 clone share than normal lung. TCR diversity was significantly greater in tumor than normal lung tissue.

TCRbeta libraries were built with three rounds of nested PCR, modified from ARM-PCR. MiXCR, applied by TCRdb to the multiplex PCR reads, yields one record per CDR3 protein. The sample shows 90,000 to 100,000 distinct CDR3 sequences, 80% of them seen only once. The chain links TRBV6-5 to TRBJ2-3, with 10 bases fitting TRBD2. Input material: distant non-tumor lung tissue. The receptor comes from a man aged 55 to 70 with small cell lung cancer. The CDR3 DNA follows: TGTGCCAGCAGTTACGTGTCTAGCGGGAGTGCTATGCAGTATTTT. Its translation: CASSYVSSGSAMQYF.